Sequencing of this T cell receptor (beta chain) was carried out in a study of blood T cell repertoires in COVID-19. Overall study context: The analysed material was cDNA or gDNA that came from T cells, B-cell-depleted T cells, or PBMCs.

Generated by immunoSEQ multiplex PCR, the TCRdb table keeps only in-frame clones and is missing some. This sample has about 150,000 clones; about four fifths occur once, and the top ten carry roughly 2%. Losses at the gene ends were 4 bases for V and 7 bases for J; bases not matched to a gene: 17. Germline V gene data show CDR1 as SGHRS and CDR2 as YFSETQ. The CDR3 extends over 16 amino acids. V is TRBV5-1 and J is TRBJ2-7, with TRBD2 matching over 7 bases. This receptor was identified in a woman of 80 years or more with acute or convalescent COVID-19. The sequencing input was peripheral blood. The CDR3 sequence: CASSAELASTLREQYF. The CDR3 DNA sequence: TGCGCCAGCAGCGCGGAACTAGCGTCTACCTTGAGGGAGCAGTACTTC.